These 5 T cell receptor beta chains originate from one sample sequenced in a study of shared clonotypes between healthy human individuals. The assay was immunoSEQ multiplex PCR, and TCRdb's table has in-frame clones only and misses some. The sample consists of around 1,100,000 clones, approximately 77% of them appearing once. Sequenced input: memory CD4+ T cells from PBMCs. Subset given: CD45RA-negative fraction. The receptors come from a man younger than 35 in good health. Some clones in this sample may be carry-over from other donors' samples.

This clone was found once. This chain links TRBV5-1 with TRBJ2-5; TRBD1 agrees at 9 bases. Germline-derived CDR1 and CDR2 are SGHRS and YFSETQ. Trimming removed 4 bases from V and 2 bases from J; junction bases left unmatched: 9. The CDR3 has 16 amino acids. The CDR3 loop reads CASSGGWTGAQETQYF. The DNA of the CDR3 is TGCGCCAGCAGCGGAGGGTGGACAGGGGCACAAGAGACCCAGTACTTC.

The V and J genes are TRBV19 and TRBJ1-4, with a possible D match to TRBD1 (5 bases). The CDR3 consists of 15 residues. Trimming removed 4 bases at V and 2 bases at J, with 11 bases between. In germline, CDR1 is LNHDA, CDR2 SQIVND (reference sequence). Written as DNA, the CDR3 is TGTGCCAGTAGTAGTCCAGGGTTCACTAATGAAAAACTGTTTTTT. Translated: CASSSPGFTNEKLFF.

This clone is a singleton in its sample. The chain uses TRBV5-1 and TRBJ2-5; TRBD1 agrees at 9 bases. Germline CDR1 reads SGHRS; CDR2 reads YFSETQ. With V trimmed by 3 bases and J by 1 base, 4 bases remained unmatched. This CDR3 comprises 15 residues. CDR3 amino acids: CASSWDRESQETQYF. CDR3 sequence (DNA): TGCGCCAGCAGCTGGGACAGGGAATCCCAAGAGACCCAGTACTTC.

The gene calls are TRBV5-1 and TRBJ2-3; TRBD1 matches at 7 bases. Germline assignment: CDR1 SGHRS and CDR2 YFSETQ. The CDR3 length is 14 residues. Germline trimming cut 3 bases from V and 5 bases from J; bases unmatched to any gene: 6. The CDR3 region is CASSSTGVRDTQYF. As DNA, the CDR3 is TGCGCCAGCAGCTCCACAGGGGTTCGAGATACGCAGTATTTT.

DNA of the CDR3: TGCGCCAGCAGCTTGTTAGGGGATCTCCAAGAGACCCAGTACTTC. It codes for CASSLLGDLQETQYF. This sequence joins TRBV5-1 and TRBJ2-5; TRBD1 is a possible D gene (5 bases). From germline, CDR1 is SGHRS and CDR2 YFSETQ. This CDR3 spans 15 amino acids. The V end was cut by 1 base, the J end by 1 base, with 11 bases between.